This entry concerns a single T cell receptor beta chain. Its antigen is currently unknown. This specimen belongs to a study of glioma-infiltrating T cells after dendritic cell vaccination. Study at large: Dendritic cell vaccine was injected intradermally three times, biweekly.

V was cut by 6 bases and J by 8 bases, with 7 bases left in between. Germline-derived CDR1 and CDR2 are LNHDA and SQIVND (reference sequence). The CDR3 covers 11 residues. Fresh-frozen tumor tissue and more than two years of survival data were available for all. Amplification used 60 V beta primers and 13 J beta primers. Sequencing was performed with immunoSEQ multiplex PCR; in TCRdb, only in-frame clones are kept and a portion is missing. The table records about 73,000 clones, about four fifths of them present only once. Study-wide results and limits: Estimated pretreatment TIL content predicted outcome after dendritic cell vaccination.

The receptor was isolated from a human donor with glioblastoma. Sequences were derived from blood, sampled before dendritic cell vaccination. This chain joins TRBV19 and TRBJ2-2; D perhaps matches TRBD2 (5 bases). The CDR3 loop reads CASSTRGELFF. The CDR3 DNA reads TGTGCCAGTAGCACTAGAGGGGAGCTGTTTTTT.